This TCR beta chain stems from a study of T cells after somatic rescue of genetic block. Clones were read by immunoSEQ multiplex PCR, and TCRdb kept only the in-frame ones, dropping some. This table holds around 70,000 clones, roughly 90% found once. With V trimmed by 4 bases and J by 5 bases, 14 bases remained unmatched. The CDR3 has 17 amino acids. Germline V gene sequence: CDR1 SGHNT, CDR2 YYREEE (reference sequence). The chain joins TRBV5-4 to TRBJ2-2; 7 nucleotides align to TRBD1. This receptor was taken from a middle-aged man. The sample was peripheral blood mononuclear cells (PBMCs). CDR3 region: CASSPRALGRGTGELFF. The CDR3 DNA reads TGTGCCAGCAGCCCGCGGGCTTTGGGCAGGGGGACCGGGGAGCTGTTTTTT. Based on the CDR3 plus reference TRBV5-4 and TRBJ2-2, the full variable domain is ETGVTQSPTHLIKTRGQQVTLRCSSQSGHNTVSWYQQALGQGPQFIFQYYREEENGRGNFPPRFSGLQFPNYSSELNVNALELDDSALYLCASSPRALGRGTGELFFGEGSRLTVL.